This entry lists 16 T cell receptor beta chains sequenced from one sample in a study of cytomegalovirus exposure and HLA in healthy donors. PCR involved 60 Vbeta and 13 Jbeta primers. Data came from immunoSEQ multiplex PCR; TCRdb stores just in-frame clones and leaves some out. In the table there are some 140,000 clones, approximately 75% of which are singletons. The sample was PBMCs. All receptors derive from a man between 18 and 29 years old in good health and CMV-seronegative.

The J gene is TRBJ2-5, the V gene TRBV11-2, with TRBD2 matching 7 bases. Germline V gives CDR1 SGHAT, CDR2 FQNNGV. Germline trimming cut 5 bases from V and 1 base from J; bases unmatched to any gene: 10. The CDR3 is 16 residues long. CDR3 amino acids: CASSPREAGPQETQYF. CDR3 nucleotide sequence: TGTGCCAGCAGCCCCCGGGAGGCAGGACCCCAAGAGACCCAGTACTTC.

The gene calls are TRBV7-2 and TRBJ2-3, with unresolved D. CDR3 length: 14 residues. V lost 2 bases to trimming and J lost 3 bases, with 9 bases between them. From germline, CDR1 is SGHTA and CDR2 FQGNSA. Here the CDR3 reads CASSLNYPTDTQYF. For the CDR3, the DNA is TGTGCCAGCAGCTTAAATTATCCTACAGATACGCAGTATTTT.

This clone was counted a single time. The chain employs TRBV7-2 and TRBJ1-3; TRBD1 aligns across 8 bases. CDR3 size: 18 residues. The germline gives CDR1 SGHTA, CDR2 FQGNSA. V shed 3 bases and J 0 bases; nucleotides not matched to a gene: 10. The chain's CDR3 is CASSLTGDGTYSGNTIYF. Here the CDR3 DNA reads TGTGCCAGCAGCTTGACAGGGGACGGAACCTACTCTGGAAACACCATATATTTT.

The chain carries TRBV11-3 and TRBJ2-7, with D perhaps matching TRBD1 (6 bases). Trimming removed 2 bases at V and 3 bases at J, with 23 bases between. Germline values: CDR1 SGHNT, CDR2 YENEEA. The CDR3 consists of 18 residues. CDR3 DNA sequence: TGTGCCAGCAGCTTACCCCAGAGGACAGAGCTTTGTTACTACGAGCAGTACGTC. Translated, it gives CASSLPQRTELCYYEQYV.

This clone was observed once. A junction boundary mismatches the germline segment, possibly from a read error. This chain links TRBV7-9 with TRBJ2-1; 7 positions agree with TRBD2. Germline V gene lookup returns CDR1 SEHNR and CDR2 FQNEAQ (reference sequence). The length of the CDR3 is 14 residues. CDR3 sequence: CASSPVSGENGQFF. The CDR3 DNA reads TGTGCCAGCAGCCCGGTGAGCGGGGAGAATGGGCAGTTCTTC.

The sample holds a few counts of this clone. V gene TRBV11-2 combines with J gene TRBJ1-1, with TRBD1 as a possible D gene (5 bases). Trimming removed 0 bases from V and 4 bases from J, with 12 bases in between. This CDR3 contains 15 residues. CDR1 and CDR2 from the germline V gene are SGHAT and FQNNGV. The DNA for the CDR3 is TGTGCCAGCAGCTTAGAAGGATCCGGGGGCACTGAAGCTTTCTTT. It translates to CASSLEGSGGTEAFF. Full variable domain (rest looked up from reference TRBV11-2 and TRBJ1-1): EAGVAQSPRYKIIEKRQSVAFWCNPISGHATLYWYQQILGQGPKLLIQFQNNGVVDDSQLPKDRFSAERLKGVDSTLKIQPAKLEDSAVYLCASSLEGSGGTEAFFGQGTRLTVV.

This rearrangement joins TRBV19 to TRBJ1-2; D perhaps matches TRBD1 (6 bases). This CDR3 comprises 15 residues. Per the germline V gene, CDR1 is LNHDA and CDR2 is SQIVND (reference sequence). The V end was cut by 6 bases, the J end by 0 bases, with 14 bases between. The CDR3 DNA reads as TGTGCCAGTAGCCAGACAGGCCCAGCTAACTATGGCTACACCTTC. Amino acid sequence: CASSQTGPANYGYTF.

The chain employs TRBV2 and TRBJ2-7; no clear D gene. Germline V lookup: CDR1 SNHLY, CDR2 FYNNEI. The CDR3 sequence is 11 residues long. The V gene lost 3 bases and the J gene lost 3 bases, with 3 bases spanning the gap. This CDR3 reads CASSDYYEQYF. The DNA of the CDR3 is TGTGCCAGCAGTGATTACTACGAGCAGTACTTC.

This clone was seen once. The CDR3 DNA sequence: TGCGCCAGCAGCTGGGCCAGCCTGAACACTGAAGCTTTCTTT. Protein: CASSWASLNTEAFF. The chain employs TRBV5-1 and TRBJ1-1, with D hard to call. The germline V gene encodes CDR1 SGHRS and CDR2 YFSETQ. V lost 3 bases and J 0 bases, leaving 9 bases between the germline ends. The CDR3 has 14 residues.

The table lists this clone with a few counts. The V gene is TRBV19, the J gene TRBJ2-5; unclear D gene. Germline V gene sequence: CDR1 LNHDA, CDR2 SQIVND (reference sequence). V was trimmed by 5 bases and J by 0 bases, leaving 13 bases between them. The CDR3 has 15 amino acids. In nucleotides, the CDR3 is TGTGCCAGTAGTGTGAACCCGGGTTACCAAGAGACCCAGTACTTC. It codes for CASSVNPGYQETQYF.

This chain connects TRBV11-2 to TRBJ2-5; TRBD2 aligns across 7 bases. The CDR3 has 14 residues. Unmatched junction bases numbered 8, after V lost 5 bases and J lost 5 bases. CDR1 SGHAT and CDR2 FQNNGV come from the germline V gene. The CDR3 spells CASSPQAGLETQYF. CDR3 in DNA: TGTGCCAGCAGCCCCCAAGCGGGGTTGGAGACCCAGTACTTC.

The chain is built from TRBV9 and TRBJ2-3; D may be TRBD1 (6 bases). Per germline, CDR1 SGDLS and CDR2 YYNGEE. The CDR3 loop spans 14 amino acids. Trimming pared 4 bases from V and 6 bases from J, leaving 15 bases between. The DNA for the CDR3 is TGTGCCAGCAGCCCCCCAGGGGCTGGTGATACGCAGTATTTT. Its protein is CASSPPGAGDTQYF.

The CDR3, as DNA: TGTGCCAGCAGCCGACACAACTACGAGCAGTACTTC. Its translation is CASSRHNYEQYF. The chain carries TRBV6-5 and TRBJ2-7, with D hard to call. Trimming left V 6 bases short and J 3 bases short, with 9 bases between. Germline loops: CDR1 MNHEY, CDR2 SVGAGI. CDR3 size: 12 residues.

The chain employs TRBV28 and TRBJ1-2; TRBD1 aligns across 11 bases. The junction had 5 bases not matched to a gene; V was cut back by 3 bases and J by 8 bases. The CDR3 spans 14 residues. Germline values: CDR1 MDHEN, CDR2 SYDVKM. This CDR3 is CASSLDGTGGGYTF. The CDR3 nucleotides read TGTGCCAGCAGTTTGGACGGGACAGGGGGAGGCTACACCTTC.

The V call is TRBV5-1, the J call TRBJ2-5; the match to TRBD2 covers 13 bases. Germline CDR1 SGHRS, CDR2 YFSETQ. V gave up 2 bases and J gave up 5 bases; unmatched junction bases: 6. There are 16 residues in the CDR3. CDR3: CASSLTWTSGGETQYF. The CDR3 DNA reads TGCGCCAGCAGCTTAACGTGGACTAGCGGGGGTGAGACCCAGTACTTC.

V and J are TRBV2 and TRBJ1-1; no reliable D call. Trimming shortened V by 7 bases and J by 5 bases, and 17 bases separated the two germline ends. Germline V gives CDR1 SNHLY, CDR2 FYNNEI. This CDR3 comprises 14 residues. CDR3: CASISEGFRTEAFF. CDR3 coding DNA: TGTGCCAGCATTAGCGAGGGCTTTAGAACTGAAGCTTTCTTT.